This TCR beta chain was retrieved from a study of T cells after yellow fever vaccination. In its sample, this clonotype was seen a few times. A process of 5'RACE template switching, which added a universal primer site and UMIs, was used to make TCR cDNA. TCRdb re-called the 5' RACE reads with MiXCR, one entry per CDR3 protein. The repertoire consists of around 400,000 distinct CDR3 sequences, with 11% occurring once and the leading ten covering less than 20%. V shed 0 bases and J shed 9 bases, with 12 bases lying between them. Germline CDR1 and CDR2: LNHNV and YYDKDF (reference sequence). The CDR3 consists of 14 residues.

Sequenced here: PBMCs, sampled on the day of the first yellow fever vaccination. V is TRBV15 and J is TRBJ2-1; perhaps TRBD1 as D (6 bases). The receptor's source is a man younger than 35 who received the YFV17D yellow fever vaccine. CDR3 in amino acids: CATSRDQTGLEQFF. The CDR3 nucleotides read TGTGCCACCAGCAGAGACCAAACAGGGCTTGAGCAGTTCTTC.